This T cell receptor (beta chain) was found in a study of blood T cell repertoires in COVID-19. Study in general: Specimens from acute and convalescent COVID-19 originated in the United States, Italy and Spain.

The V gene lost 4 bases and the J gene lost 2 bases, with 11 bases spanning the gap. CDR1 is SGHTA, CDR2 FQGNSA, per germline. This CDR3 is 14 amino acids long. Per the study methods: For nucleated cells, counts were estimated from reference gene primer amplification. The repertoire was sequenced with immunoSEQ multiplex PCR; TCRdb's copy has only in-frame clones and lacks some. V and J calls and clone size are those listed in that table; D and trimming were worked out from the DNA. The repertoire holds approximately 150,000 clones, with around 80% as singletons. The receptor's source is a man between 45 and 60 years old who had recovered from COVID-19. This chain joins TRBV7-2 and TRBJ1-1; no clear D. Sequenced material: PBMCs or T cells enriched from blood (not recorded which). CDR3 region: CASSYSLINTEAFF. The CDR3 DNA reads TGTGCCAGCAGCTATAGTCTAATTAACACTGAAGCTTTCTTT.